Below are 19 T cell receptor beta chains sequenced from a single sample in a study of CD4+ T cells in melanoma. Assay used: immunoSEQ multiplex PCR; TCRdb lists only in-frame clones, some missing. The sample includes over 15,000 clones, around 85% of them seen just once. Source material: cells from a culture (not recorded whether cultured in vitro). The receptors shown here come from a human donor with melanoma.

This clone was picked up one time. The gene calls are TRBV7-3 and TRBJ2-5, with D perhaps given as TRBD1 or TRBD2 (6 bases each). This CDR3 is built from 15 residues. Deletions cut 5 bases from V and 4 bases from J, with 17 bases between. Germline assignment: CDR1 SGHTA and CDR2 FQGTGA. CDR3 nucleotide sequence: TGTGCCAGCAGCCCTTTTGGGGGGCCACGAGAGACCCAGTACTTC. Protein product: CASSPFGGPRETQYF.

The chain links TRBV5-1 to TRBJ2-1, with 8 bases lining up with TRBD1. Germline CDR1 and CDR2: SGHRS and YFSETQ. Trimming took 5 bases from V and 5 from J; bases not matched to a gene: 6. CDR3 size: 14 residues. In DNA, the CDR3 is TGCGCCAGCAGTATGACAGGGGTCGACAATGAGCAGTTCTTC. Its translation is CASSMTGVDNEQFF.

V is TRBV29-1 and J is TRBJ1-2; D is uncertain. The CDR3 has 10 amino acids. In germline, CDR1 is SQVTM, CDR2 ANQGSEA. V was shortened by 4 bases and J by 4 bases, with 4 bases between the two germline ends. CDR3 sequence: CSVGGYGYTF. CDR3 nucleotides: TGCAGCGTTGGTGGCTATGGCTACACCTTC.

The count of this clone is one. The chain uses TRBV29-1 and TRBJ2-3, with a possible D match to TRBD1 (6 bases). With 7 bases removed from V and 0 bases from J, the gap between germline ends came to 11 bases. The CDR3 covers 13 residues. The V gene's germline CDR1 is SQVTM and CDR2 ANQGSEA. CDR3 DNA sequence: TGCAGCGGTAAACAGGGAAGCACAGATACGCAGTATTTT. Translation gives CSGKQGSTDTQYF.

The chain uses TRBV11-2 and TRBJ1-1; D gene uncertain. Trimming left V 3 bases short and J 0 bases short, with 8 bases between. CDR3 length: 14 residues. From germline, CDR1 is SGHAT and CDR2 FQNNGV. CDR3 sequence (DNA): TGTGCCAGCAGCTTGACGGCTATGAACACTGAAGCTTTCTTT. Protein sequence: CASSLTAMNTEAFF. Supplemented by reference TRBV11-2 and TRBJ1-1, the full variable domain reads EAGVAQSPRYKIIEKRQSVAFWCNPISGHATLYWYQQILGQGPKLLIQFQNNGVVDDSQLPKDRFSAERLKGVDSTLKIQPAKLEDSAVYLCASSLTAMNTEAFFGQGTRLTVV.

This chain uses TRBV7-9 with TRBJ1-2, with 9 bases matching TRBD1. CDR1 is SEHNR and CDR2 is FQNEAQ in the germline V gene (reference sequence). Trimming removed 6 bases from V and 2 bases from J; junction bases left unmatched: 7. The CDR3 has 15 residues. CDR3 residues: CASSKGGTGNYGYTF. The CDR3 DNA follows: TGTGCCAGCAGTAAGGGAGGGACAGGGAACTATGGCTACACCTTC.

This clone was found a few times. The V call is TRBV5-1, the J call TRBJ2-5; tentatively, D is TRBD1 or TRBD2 (5 bases each). The germline V gene has CDR1 SGHRS and CDR2 YFSETQ. This CDR3 contains 17 residues. The V end lost 4 bases, the J end lost 1 base, and 20 bases lay between the germline ends. As DNA, the CDR3 is TGCGCCAGCAGCGCCGGGACGGACGCCGCACTCCAAGAGACCCAGTACTTC. Amino acids: CASSAGTDAALQETQYF. Combining the CDR3 with reference TRBV5-1 and TRBJ2-5 gives the whole variable domain KAGVTQTPRYLIKTRGQQVTLSCSPISGHRSVSWYQQTPGQGLQFLFEYFSETQRNKGNFPGRFSGRQFSNSRSEMNVSTLELGDSALYLCASSAGTDAALQETQYFGPGTRLLVL.

This clone is labeled medium-sized. The chain uses TRBV5-1 and TRBJ1-4, with D unresolved. Germline V lookup: CDR1 SGHRS, CDR2 YFSETQ. The CDR3 loop spans 15 amino acids. V lost 4 bases, J lost 7 bases, and 17 bases lay in between. The CDR3 DNA sequence: TGCGCCAGCAGCCCCTGGGCAACTCCGGCTGAAAAACTGTTTTTT. Protein sequence: CASSPWATPAEKLFF.

In nucleotides, the CDR3 is TGTGCCAGCATCGGGGTGAACGAGCAGTACTTC. Translated: CASIGVNEQYF. This sequence joins TRBV2 and TRBJ2-7; D is perhaps TRBD2 (5 bases). The germline V gene has CDR1 SNHLY and CDR2 FYNNEI. The CDR3 length is 11 residues. Trimming stripped 7 bases from V and 5 bases from J, with 9 bases between.

The V call is TRBV7-9, the J call TRBJ1-3, with 7 nucleotides matching TRBD1. V shed 5 bases and J 3 bases; nucleotides not matched to a gene: 16. CDR1 and CDR2 from the germline V gene are SEHNR and FQNEAQ (reference sequence). The CDR3 consists of 18 residues. Here the CDR3 DNA reads TGTGCCAGCAGCCCCAAGGGACAGCTACTAGACTTTGGAAACACCATATATTTT. As protein: CASSPKGQLLDFGNTIYF.

The rearrangement joins TRBV6-1 to TRBJ2-3; no clear D. Trimming shortened V by 3 bases and J by 7 bases, and 5 bases separated the two germline ends. The germline gives CDR1 MNHNS, CDR2 SASEGT. This CDR3 region has 11 residues. The CDR3 reads CASSDKYTQYF. The DNA for the CDR3 is TGTGCCAGCAGTGATAAATATACGCAGTATTTT.

The chain has TRBV5-4 and TRBJ2-3; D ambiguous. V lost 1 base and J lost 0, with 6 bases in between. The CDR3 is 14 residues long. From germline, CDR1 is SGHNT and CDR2 YYREEE (reference sequence). Here the CDR3 DNA reads TGTGCCAGCAGCTTGAGGTGGAGCACAGATACGCAGTATTTT. Protein sequence: CASSLRWSTDTQYF. Complete variable domain (other parts from reference TRBV5-4 and TRBJ2-3): ETGVTQSPTHLIKTRGQQVTLRCSSQSGHNTVSWYQQALGQGPQFIFQYYREEENGRGNFPPRFSGLQFPNYSSELNVNALELDDSALYLCASSLRWSTDTQYFGPGTRLTVL.

The chain employs TRBV2 and TRBJ1-1, with 9 nucleotides matching TRBD1. The CDR3 runs to 15 residues. The J segment lost 5 bases and the V segment lost 3 bases, leaving 7 bases of the junction unmatched. The germline CDR1 and CDR2 sequences are SNHLY and FYNNEI. The CDR3 protein is CASSEEWDRVTEAFF. For the CDR3, the DNA is TGTGCCAGCAGTGAGGAATGGGACAGGGTTACTGAAGCTTTCTTT.

This clone occurred a few times. The chain carries TRBV6-5 and TRBJ1-1; TRBD1 might be the D (5 bases). CDR1 is MNHEY and CDR2 is SVGAGI in the germline V gene. V was trimmed by 8 bases and J by 2 bases, leaving 9 bases between them. The CDR3 is made up of 12 amino acids. CDR3 bases: TGTGCCAGCCGGGGGGGAAACACTGAAGCTTTCTTT. Translation: CASRGGNTEAFF.

The J gene is TRBJ1-2, the V gene TRBV5-6; D gene unclear. The CDR3 contains 18 residues. Germline V CDR1 and CDR2: SGHDT, YYEEEE. Trimming stripped 4 bases from V and 1 base from J, with 23 bases between. This CDR3 reads CASSQIEGQWWGNYGYTF. The CDR3 region has the DNA TGTGCCAGCAGCCAGATAGAAGGCCAATGGTGGGGTAACTATGGCTACACCTTC. Complete variable domain (other parts from reference TRBV5-6 and TRBJ1-2): DAGVTQSPTHLIKTRGQQVTLRCSPKSGHDTVSWYQQALGQGPQFIFQYYEEEERQRGNFPDRFSGHQFPNYSSELNVNALLLGDSALYLCASSQIEGQWWGNYGYTFGSGTRLTVV.

The J gene is TRBJ1-1, the V gene TRBV4-1; tentatively, D is TRBD1 (5 bases). V lost 4 bases and J 0 bases, leaving 12 bases between the germline ends. CDR1 MGHRA and CDR2 YSYEKL come from the germline V gene. This CDR3 is built from 15 residues. CDR3 sequence: CASSLTVTMNTEAFF. The CDR3 DNA follows: TGCGCCAGCAGCCTGACAGTTACCATGAACACTGAAGCTTTCTTT.

This sequence joins TRBV14 and TRBJ2-5, with D perhaps matching TRBD1 (5 bases). This CDR3 comprises 16 residues. The germline V gene encodes CDR1 SGHDN and CDR2 FVKESK. V lost 2 bases to trimming and J lost 5 bases, with 18 bases between them. CDR3 amino acids: CASSQRQGLGWETQYF. The DNA of the CDR3 is TGTGCCAGCAGCCAAAGGCAGGGTTTAGGATGGGAGACCCAGTACTTC.

The genes are TRBV5-4 and TRBJ2-1, with 7 bases lining up with TRBD2. The J segment lost 4 bases and the V segment lost 3 bases, leaving 7 bases of the junction unmatched. This CDR3 is 15 amino acids long. CDR1 and CDR2 from the germline V gene are SGHNT and YYREEE (reference sequence). CDR3 protein: CASSSLLAAYNEQFF. The CDR3 bases are TGTGCCAGCAGCTCCCTGCTAGCGGCGTACAATGAGCAGTTCTTC.

The rearrangement uses TRBV12-2 and TRBJ2-1; whether TRBD1, the table's D call, matches the DNA was not checked. TRBV12-2 is a pseudogene segment. The CDR3 spans 18 residues. The CDR3 DNA sequence: TGTGCAAGTCGCTTAGTGAAAACAGAGGGGGCCGTTTACAATGAGCAGTTCTTC. The encoded protein is CASRLVKTEGAVYNEQFF.